Presented here are 22 T cell receptor beta chains from one specimen sequenced in a study of identical twins. TCRdb reprocessed the 5' RACE reads via MiXCR and lists one record per CDR3 protein. The data contain 500,000 to 550,000 distinct CDR3 sequences, roughly a fifth of them singletons. In addition, the sample was reused for a study of T cells expressing NK-cell markers.

The sample was CD4+ T cells sorted from blood. The receptors here all came from a woman aged 18-30 years in good health.

The chain employs TRBV29-1 and TRBJ1-2, with 9 bases that match TRBD1. The CDR3 loop spans 13 amino acids. Germline CDR1 reads SQVTM; CDR2 reads ANQGSEA. V shed 0 bases and J 7 bases; nucleotides not matched to a gene: 3. The CDR3 nucleotides read TGCAGCGTTGAAGAATGGACAGGGGCTGGCTACACCTTC. As protein: CSVEEWTGAGYTF.

This clonotype occurred many times. The chain links TRBV20-1 to TRBJ2-1; D is perhaps TRBD1 (6 bases). Germline CDR1 and CDR2: DFQATT and SNEGSKA (reference sequence). This CDR3 has 12 residues. The V end was cut by 1 base, the J end by 9 bases, with 10 bases between. The CDR3 here is CSARVQGTEQFF. For the CDR3, the DNA is TGCAGTGCTAGAGTCCAGGGGACTGAGCAGTTCTTC.

This chain joins TRBV12-3 or TRBV12-4 and TRBJ2-1, with 9 nucleotides matching TRBD2. This CDR3 has 16 amino acids. The J segment lost 1 base and the V segment lost 3 bases, leaving 4 bases of the junction unmatched. The CDR3 protein is CASSFGLAGSYNEQFF. The CDR3 region has the DNA TGTGCCAGCAGTTTTGGGCTAGCGGGATCCTACAATGAGCAGTTCTTC.

This clonotype was counted only a few times. The J gene is TRBJ2-7, the V gene TRBV6-5, with 7 bases matching TRBD1. Germline V gene sequence: CDR1 MNHEY, CDR2 SVGAGI. The CDR3 has 15 amino acids. Trimming took 2 bases from V and 8 from J; bases not matched to a gene: 12. The CDR3, as DNA: TGTGCCAGCAGTTACCTACAGGGGTTGAAGGGCAAGCAGTACTTC. This encodes CASSYLQGLKGKQYF.

This clonotype was counted ten times or more. The chain uses TRBV18 and TRBJ1-1; D gene ambiguous. The CDR3 consists of 13 residues. Trimming shortened V by 4 bases and J by 0 bases, and 6 bases separated the two germline ends. Germline V gene data show CDR1 as KGHSH and CDR2 as LQKENI. The CDR3, as DNA: TGTGCCAGCTCACAGAACATGAACACTGAAGCTTTCTTT. This translates into CASSQNMNTEAFF.

The chain has TRBV12-3 or TRBV12-4 and TRBJ2-3; 12 positions agree with TRBD1. The junction had 4 bases not matched to a gene; V was cut back by 6 bases and J by 6 bases. The CDR3 loop spans 14 amino acids. The DNA of the CDR3 is TGTGCCAGCAGGTGGGACAGGGGGCGGGATACGCAGTATTTT. This encodes CASRWDRGRDTQYF.

This rearrangement joins TRBV10-3 to TRBJ2-3, with 7 bases fitting TRBD2. Germline loops: CDR1 ENHRY, CDR2 SYGVKD. The CDR3 totals 16 residues. Trimming took 7 bases from V and 2 from J; bases not matched to a gene: 12. The CDR3 DNA is TGTGCCATCAAGAGGCGAGCGGGACGGAACACAGATACGCAGTATTTT. This encodes CAIKRRAGRNTDTQYF.

This clonotype turned up a few times. The chain joins TRBV7-9 to TRBJ2-3, with 10 bases identical to TRBD2. The V and J ends lost 5 bases and 2 bases, in that order; junction bases with no gene match: 10. Germline V lookup: CDR1 SEHNR, CDR2 FQNEAQ (reference sequence). The CDR3 covers 17 residues. The CDR3 loop is CASSPHRTSGLTDTQYF. The CDR3 region has the DNA TGTGCCAGCAGCCCTCACAGGACTAGCGGCCTCACAGATACGCAGTATTTT.

This clonotype was observed many times. This chain joins TRBV24-1 and TRBJ2-2; D is undetermined. Per the germline V gene, CDR1 is KGHDR and CDR2 is SFDVKD. The CDR3 totals 11 residues. Between the trimmed V and J ends, which lost 3 bases and 7 bases, there was a span of 2 bases. The CDR3 is CATSDRGELFF. CDR3 DNA sequence: TGTGCCACCAGTGATCGCGGGGAGCTGTTTTTT.

This clonotype was counted between two and nine times. The rearrangement joins TRBV11-2 to TRBJ2-1, with 10 positions matching TRBD2. Germline V gene data show CDR1 as SGHAT and CDR2 as FQNNGV. J lost 9 bases, V lost 5 bases, and 16 bases had no gene match. The CDR3 is made up of 17 amino acids. The CDR3 here is CASSRTMIAGGRTEQFF. CDR3 in DNA: TGTGCCAGCAGCCGAACGATGATAGCGGGGGGACGTACTGAGCAGTTCTTC.

The chain combines TRBV12-3 or TRBV12-4 with TRBJ1-1; TRBD1 matches 8 bases. Losses at the gene ends were 5 bases for V and 6 bases for J; bases not matched to a gene: 11. The CDR3 extends over 15 amino acids. The CDR3 is CASSLRSQGASEAFF. Here the CDR3 DNA reads TGTGCCAGCAGTCTTAGGAGTCAGGGGGCATCTGAAGCTTTCTTT.

The V call is TRBV12-3 or TRBV12-4, the J call TRBJ2-1, with D possibly matching TRBD2 (5 bases). The CDR3 is made up of 13 amino acids. Between the trimmed V and J ends, which lost 2 bases and 6 bases, there was a span of 8 bases. The CDR3 loop reads CASSLPGINEQFF. The DNA for the CDR3 is TGTGCCAGCAGTTTACCCGGGATCAATGAGCAGTTCTTC.

The chain is built from TRBV25-1 and TRBJ2-2; 8 bases are shared with TRBD1. Germline CDR1 is MGHDK and CDR2 is SYGVNS. V was clipped by 7 bases and J by 1 base; unmatched bases: 2. The CDR3 extends over 14 amino acids. The CDR3 DNA sequence: TGTGCCAGCACAGGACAGGGGAACACCGGGGAGCTGTTTTTT. Protein: CASTGQGNTGELFF.

The genes are TRBV7-2 and TRBJ2-7; no clear D gene. This CDR3 comprises 13 residues. Germline CDR1 reads SGHTA; CDR2 reads FQGNSA. V shed 6 bases and J shed 7 bases, with 16 bases lying between them. The CDR3 reads CASRFDWAREQYF. The DNA of the CDR3 is TGTGCCAGCAGATTTGACTGGGCTAGGGAGCAGTACTTC.

This clonotype has only a few counts. CDR3 region: CASSPSGSMNTEAFF. CDR3 bases: TGTGCCAGCAGTCCAAGTGGGAGCATGAACACTGAAGCTTTCTTT. V gene TRBV12-3 or TRBV12-4 combines with J gene TRBJ1-1; D is undetermined. V dropped 5 bases and J dropped 0 bases, with 13 bases sitting between them. The CDR3 is 15 amino acids.

In its sample, this clonotype was seen a few times. The V call is TRBV20-1, the J call TRBJ2-1; the D gene is possibly TRBD1 (6 bases). Deletions cut 7 bases from V and 3 bases from J, with 16 bases between. The CDR3 loop spans 14 amino acids. Germline V CDR1 and CDR2: DFQATT, SNEGSKA (reference sequence). CDR3 loop: CSVPTRGYYNEQFF. The CDR3 DNA reads TGCAGTGTCCCGACCAGGGGATACTACAATGAGCAGTTCTTC.

The rearrangement joins TRBV20-1 to TRBJ2-1; 8 positions agree with TRBD2. CDR3 size: 14 residues. Germline V gene lookup returns CDR1 DFQATT and CDR2 SNEGSKA (reference sequence). Trimming cost V 5 bases and J 6 bases; bases outside gene matches: 9. CDR3 nucleotides: TGCAGTGCTGTTCCGCTCCGGGGGGGCAATGAGCAGTTCTTC. Protein product: CSAVPLRGGNEQFF.

J is TRBJ2-7 and V is TRBV12-3 or TRBV12-4; D unresolved. V shed 6 bases and J shed 4 bases, with 13 bases lying between them. The CDR3 is made up of 13 amino acids. The CDR3 reads CASSPRHLYEQYF. In DNA, the CDR3 is TGTGCCAGCAGCCCCAGACACCTTTACGAGCAGTACTTC.

Note on this clonotype: One end of the junction is discordant with germline, which a read error may explain. The V call is TRBV20-1, the J call TRBJ2-7; 11 nucleotides line up with TRBD2. CDR3 length equals 14 residues. Germline lookup yields CDR1 DFQATT and CDR2 SNEGSKA (reference sequence). DNA of the CDR3: TGCAGTGCTAGAGACGGACTAGCGGGCTACGACCAGTACTTC. Protein product: CSARDGLAGYDQYF.

The chain links TRBV11-1 to TRBJ2-1; 8 positions match TRBD2. The V and J ends lost 4 bases and 0 bases, in that order; junction bases with no gene match: 11. The germline V gene has CDR1 SGHAT and CDR2 FQDESV (reference sequence). CDR3 length equals 18 residues. The CDR3 region is CASSSLHSREASYNEQFF. The CDR3 DNA reads TGTGCCAGCAGCTCCCTCCACTCGCGGGAGGCCTCCTACAATGAGCAGTTCTTC.

Only a few counts were recorded for this clonotype. V gene TRBV6-1 combines with J gene TRBJ2-3, with 9 bases fitting TRBD2. CDR3 size: 14 residues. V lost 6 bases, J lost 7 bases, and 8 bases stayed unmatched. Germline loops: CDR1 MNHNS, CDR2 SASEGT. CDR3 nucleotides: TGTGCCAGCAGGAGCGGGAGGCATCGGAATACGCAGTATTTT. Translating gives CASRSGRHRNTQYF.

This clonotype was counted at least ten times. The CDR3 DNA is TGCAGTGCTAGATTTGGGCTGGGGTTAGGGCCCCAGCATTTT. This encodes CSARFGLGLGPQHF. The V call is TRBV20-1, the J call TRBJ1-5; no reliable D call. Germline-derived CDR1 and CDR2 are DFQATT and SNEGSKA (reference sequence). Trimming cost V 2 bases and J 9 bases, with 17 bases left between them. This CDR3 has 14 residues.